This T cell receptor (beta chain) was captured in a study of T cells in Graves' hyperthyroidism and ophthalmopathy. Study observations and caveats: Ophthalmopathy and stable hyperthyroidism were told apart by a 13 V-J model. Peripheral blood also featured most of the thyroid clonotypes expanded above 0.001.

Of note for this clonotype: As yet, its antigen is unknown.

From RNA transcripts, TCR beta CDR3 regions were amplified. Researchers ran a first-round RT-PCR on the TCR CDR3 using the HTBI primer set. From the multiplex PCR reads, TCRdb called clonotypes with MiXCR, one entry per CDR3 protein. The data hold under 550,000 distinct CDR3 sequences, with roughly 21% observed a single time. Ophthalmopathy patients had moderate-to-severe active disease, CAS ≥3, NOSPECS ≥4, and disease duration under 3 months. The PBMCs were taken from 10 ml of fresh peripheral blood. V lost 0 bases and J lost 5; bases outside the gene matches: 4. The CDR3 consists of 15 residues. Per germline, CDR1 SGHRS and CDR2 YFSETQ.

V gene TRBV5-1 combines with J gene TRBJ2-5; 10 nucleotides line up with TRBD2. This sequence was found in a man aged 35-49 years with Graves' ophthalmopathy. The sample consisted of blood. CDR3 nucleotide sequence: TGCGCCAGCAGCTTGGCTGCGACTAGCGGGGAGACCCAGTACTTC. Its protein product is CASSLAATSGETQYF.